This TCR beta chain was captured in a study of blood T cells in healthy people across ages. On the study more broadly: In model experiments, template switching was able to capture about one barcoded beta molecule for every two T cells that were present. Study observations and caveats: Unsorted PBMC material precluded a definitive naive versus antigen-experienced comparison.

Germline V gene sequence: CDR1 ENHRY, CDR2 SYGVKD. The CDR3 runs 12 residues. The germline V and J ends were trimmed by 3 bases and 7 bases, with 9 bases remaining between them. The extraction recovered at least 5.5 micrograms of total RNA per sample. The authors ran a second PCR of about 7 to 11 cycles using a sample-barcoded 5' primer and a J-beta primer mix. TCRdb itself ran the 5' RACE reads through MiXCR, one entry per CDR3 protein. The sample has about a million distinct CDR3 sequences; around 49% are singletons. This clonotype was seen many times. Antigen: not known. This chain connects TRBV10-3 to TRBJ1-2, with D perhaps TRBD1 (5 bases). The sequencing input was blood. This clonotype was sampled from a man aged 25 to 40 in good health. CDR3 sequence (DNA): TGTGCCATCAGTGACAGGGATGGTGGCTACACCTTC. Amino acid sequence: CAISDRDGGYTF.